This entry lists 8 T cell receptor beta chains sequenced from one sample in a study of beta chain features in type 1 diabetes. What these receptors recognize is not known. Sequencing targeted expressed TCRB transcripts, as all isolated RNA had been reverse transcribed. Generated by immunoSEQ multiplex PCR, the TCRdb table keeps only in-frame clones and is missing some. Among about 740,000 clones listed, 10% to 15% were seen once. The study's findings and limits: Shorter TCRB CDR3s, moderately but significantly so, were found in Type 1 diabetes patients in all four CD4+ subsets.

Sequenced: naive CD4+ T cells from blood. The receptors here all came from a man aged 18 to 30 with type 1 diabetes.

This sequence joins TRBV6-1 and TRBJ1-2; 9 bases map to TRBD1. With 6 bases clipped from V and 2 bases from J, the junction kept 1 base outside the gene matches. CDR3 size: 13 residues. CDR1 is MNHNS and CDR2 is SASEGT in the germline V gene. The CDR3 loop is CASSGTGNYGYTF. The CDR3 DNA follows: TGTGCCAGCAGCGGGACAGGGAACTATGGCTACACCTTC.

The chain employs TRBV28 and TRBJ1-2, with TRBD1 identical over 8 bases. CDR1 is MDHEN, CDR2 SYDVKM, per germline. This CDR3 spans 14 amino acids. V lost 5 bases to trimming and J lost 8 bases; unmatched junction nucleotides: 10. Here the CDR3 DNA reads TGTGCCAGCAGTCCACCACAGGGGGGCAGGGGCTACACCTTC. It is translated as CASSPPQGGRGYTF.

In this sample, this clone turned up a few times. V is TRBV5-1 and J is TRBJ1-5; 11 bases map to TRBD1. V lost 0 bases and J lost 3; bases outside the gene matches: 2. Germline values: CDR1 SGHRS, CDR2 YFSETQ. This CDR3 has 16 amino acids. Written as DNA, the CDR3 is TGCGCCAGCAGCTTGGACGGACAGGGGGCCAATCAGCCCCAGCATTTT. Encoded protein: CASSLDGQGANQPQHF.

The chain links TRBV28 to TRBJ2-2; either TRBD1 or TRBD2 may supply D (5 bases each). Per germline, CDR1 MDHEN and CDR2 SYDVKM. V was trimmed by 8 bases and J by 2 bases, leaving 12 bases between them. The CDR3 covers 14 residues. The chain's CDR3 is CASSVGGNTGELFF. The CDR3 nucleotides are TGTGCCAGCTCCGTTGGGGGAAACACCGGGGAGCTGTTTTTT.

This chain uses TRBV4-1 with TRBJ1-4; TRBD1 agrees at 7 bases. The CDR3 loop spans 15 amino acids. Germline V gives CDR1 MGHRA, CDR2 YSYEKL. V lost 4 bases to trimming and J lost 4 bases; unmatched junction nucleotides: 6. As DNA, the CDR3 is TGCGCCAGCAGCCCAACCGGGACAGTTAATGAAAAACTGTTTTTT. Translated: CASSPTGTVNEKLFF.

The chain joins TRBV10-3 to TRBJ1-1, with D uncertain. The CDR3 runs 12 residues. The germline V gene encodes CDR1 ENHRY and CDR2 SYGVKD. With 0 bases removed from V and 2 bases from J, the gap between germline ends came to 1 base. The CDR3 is CAISESNTEAFF. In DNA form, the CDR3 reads TGTGCCATCAGTGAGTCCAACACTGAAGCTTTCTTT.

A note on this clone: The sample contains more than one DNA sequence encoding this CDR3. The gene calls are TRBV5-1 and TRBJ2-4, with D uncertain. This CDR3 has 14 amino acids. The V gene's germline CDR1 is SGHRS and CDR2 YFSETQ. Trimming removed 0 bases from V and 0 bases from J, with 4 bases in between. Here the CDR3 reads CASSLGLAKNIQYF. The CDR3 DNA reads TGCGCCAGCAGCTTGGGATTAGCCAAAAACATTCAGTACTTC.

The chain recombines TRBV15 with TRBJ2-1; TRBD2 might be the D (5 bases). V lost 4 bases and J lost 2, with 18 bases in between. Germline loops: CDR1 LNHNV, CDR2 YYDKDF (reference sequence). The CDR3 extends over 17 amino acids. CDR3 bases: TGTGCCACCAGCACAACCCGGCGGGTTGAGACCTACAATGAGCAGTTCTTC. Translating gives CATSTTRRVETYNEQFF.